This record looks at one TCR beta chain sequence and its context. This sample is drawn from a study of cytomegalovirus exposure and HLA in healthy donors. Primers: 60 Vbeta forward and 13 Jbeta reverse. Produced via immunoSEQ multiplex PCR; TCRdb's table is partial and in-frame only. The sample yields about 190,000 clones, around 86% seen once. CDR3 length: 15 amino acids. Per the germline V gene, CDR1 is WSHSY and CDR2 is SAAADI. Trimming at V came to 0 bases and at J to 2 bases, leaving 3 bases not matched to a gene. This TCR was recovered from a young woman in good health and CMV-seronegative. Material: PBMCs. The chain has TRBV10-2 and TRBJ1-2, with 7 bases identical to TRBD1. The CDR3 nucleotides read TGCGCCAGCAGTGAGTCGGAGACAGGGAACTATGGCTACACCTTC. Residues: CASSESETGNYGYTF.